This T cell receptor (beta chain) was obtained from a study of T-cell memory formation after mild COVID-19. With constant-segment primers, 5'RACE yielded cDNA libraries of TCR alpha and TCR beta that carried sample barcodes and UMIs. One entry per CDR3 protein results from TCRdb running MiXCR on the 5' RACE reads. Of around 390,000 distinct CDR3 sequences in the sample, about 17% are singletons; the top ten hold about 22%. This CDR3 contains 15 residues. Germline values: CDR1 SEHNR, CDR2 FQNEAQ (reference sequence). Trimming took 5 bases from V and 4 from J, leaving 15 bases between them. V is TRBV7-9 and J is TRBJ2-1; either TRBD1 or TRBD2 may fit D (5 bases each). The source is a man younger than 35 who had mild COVID-19 (a few samples of this study predate the infection). Cell type and time point are not known. The sequenced sample consisted of PBMCs or a T cell subset sorted from them (not recorded which). Here the CDR3 reads CASSQVGRKYNEQFF. The CDR3 DNA is TGTGCCAGCAGCCAAGTGGGACGGAAATACAATGAGCAGTTCTTC. The full variable domain, with the rest looked up from reference TRBV7-9 and TRBJ2-1, is DTGVSQNPRHKITKRGQNVTFRCDPISEHNRLYWYRQTLGQGPEFLTYFQNEAQLEKSRLLSDRFSAERPKGSFSTLEIQRTEQGDSAMYLCASSQVGRKYNEQFFGPGTRLTVL.